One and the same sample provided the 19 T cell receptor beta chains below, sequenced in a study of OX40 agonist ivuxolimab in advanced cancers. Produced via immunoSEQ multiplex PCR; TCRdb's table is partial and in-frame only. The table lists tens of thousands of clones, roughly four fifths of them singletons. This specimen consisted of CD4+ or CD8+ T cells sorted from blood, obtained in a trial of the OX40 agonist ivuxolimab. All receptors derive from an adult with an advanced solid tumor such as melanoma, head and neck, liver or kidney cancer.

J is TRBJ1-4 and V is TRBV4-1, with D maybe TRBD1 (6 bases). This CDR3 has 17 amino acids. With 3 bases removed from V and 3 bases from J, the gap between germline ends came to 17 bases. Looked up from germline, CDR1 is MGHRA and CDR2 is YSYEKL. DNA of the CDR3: TGCGCCAGCAGCCACGGGCCGCGGGCAGGGGCTAATGAAAAACTGTTTTTT. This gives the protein CASSHGPRAGANEKLFF.

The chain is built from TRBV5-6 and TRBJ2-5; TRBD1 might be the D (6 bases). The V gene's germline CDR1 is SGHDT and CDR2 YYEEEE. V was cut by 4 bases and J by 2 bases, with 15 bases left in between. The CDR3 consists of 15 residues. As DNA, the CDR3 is TGTGCCAGCAGCCAACCGACAGGAGTACAAGAGACCCAGTACTTC. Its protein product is CASSQPTGVQETQYF.

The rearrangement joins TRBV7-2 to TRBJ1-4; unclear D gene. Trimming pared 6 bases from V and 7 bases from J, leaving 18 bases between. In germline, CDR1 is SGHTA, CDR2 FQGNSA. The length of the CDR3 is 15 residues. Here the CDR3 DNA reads TGTGCCAGCAGGCGAATATCAGAGTGGGGTGAAAAACTGTTTTTT. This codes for CASRRISEWGEKLFF.

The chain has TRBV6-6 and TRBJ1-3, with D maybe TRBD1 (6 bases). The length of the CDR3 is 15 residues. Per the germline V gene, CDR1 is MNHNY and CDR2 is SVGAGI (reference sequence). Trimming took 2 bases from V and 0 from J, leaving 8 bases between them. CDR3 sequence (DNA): TGTGCCAGCAGTTACGGGGGGCCCTCTGGAAACACCATATATTTT. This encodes CASSYGGPSGNTIYF.

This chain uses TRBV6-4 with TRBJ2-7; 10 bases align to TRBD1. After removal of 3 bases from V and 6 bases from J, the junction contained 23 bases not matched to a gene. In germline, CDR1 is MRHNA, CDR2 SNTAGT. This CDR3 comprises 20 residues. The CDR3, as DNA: TGTGCCAGCAGTGAGACGAACCGAGTTCCTCGGGACAGGGGAGTACGCGAGCAGTACTTC. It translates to CASSETNRVPRDRGVREQYF.

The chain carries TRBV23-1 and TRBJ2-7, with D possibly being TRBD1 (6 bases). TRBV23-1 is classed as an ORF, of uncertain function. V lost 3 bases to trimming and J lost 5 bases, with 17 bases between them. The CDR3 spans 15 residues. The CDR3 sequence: CASSHHRDQFHEQYF. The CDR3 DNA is TGCGCCAGCAGTCATCACAGGGATCAGTTCCACGAGCAGTACTTC.

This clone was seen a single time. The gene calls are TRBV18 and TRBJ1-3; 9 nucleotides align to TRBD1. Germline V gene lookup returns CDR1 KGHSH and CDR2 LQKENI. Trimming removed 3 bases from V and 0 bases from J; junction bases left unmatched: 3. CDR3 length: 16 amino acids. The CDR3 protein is CASSPTTGGSGNTIYF. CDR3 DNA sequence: TGTGCCAGCTCACCTACGACAGGGGGCTCTGGAAACACCATATATTTT.

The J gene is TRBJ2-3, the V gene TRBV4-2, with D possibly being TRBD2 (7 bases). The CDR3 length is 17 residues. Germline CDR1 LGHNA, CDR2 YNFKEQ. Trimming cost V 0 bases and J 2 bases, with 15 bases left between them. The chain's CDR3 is CASSQDGRGPITDTQYF. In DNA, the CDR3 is TGTGCCAGCAGCCAAGATGGGCGGGGGCCTATCACAGATACGCAGTATTTT.

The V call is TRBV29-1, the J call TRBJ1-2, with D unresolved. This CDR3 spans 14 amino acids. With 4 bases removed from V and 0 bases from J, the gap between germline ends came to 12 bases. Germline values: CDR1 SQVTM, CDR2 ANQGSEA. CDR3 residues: CSVVLPHPNYGYTF. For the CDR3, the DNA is TGCAGCGTTGTTCTGCCACACCCTAACTATGGCTACACCTTC. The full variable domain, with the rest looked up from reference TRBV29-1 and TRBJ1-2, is SAVISQKPSRDICQRGTSLTIQCQVDSQVTMMFWYRQQPGQSLTLIATANQGSEATYESGFVIDKFPISRPNLTFSTLTVSNMSPEDSSIYLCSVVLPHPNYGYTFGSGTRLTVV.

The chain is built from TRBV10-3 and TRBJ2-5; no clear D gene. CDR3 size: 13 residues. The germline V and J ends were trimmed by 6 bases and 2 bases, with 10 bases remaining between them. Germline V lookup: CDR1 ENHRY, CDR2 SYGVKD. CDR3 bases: TGTGCCATCAGATCTCGGCAGCAAGAGACCCAGTACTTC. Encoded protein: CAIRSRQQETQYF.

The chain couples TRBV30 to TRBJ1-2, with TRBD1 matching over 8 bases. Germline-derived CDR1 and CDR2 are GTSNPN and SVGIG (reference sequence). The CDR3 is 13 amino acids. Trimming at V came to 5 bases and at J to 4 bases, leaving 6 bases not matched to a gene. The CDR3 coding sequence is TGTGCCTGGCAGGGACAGGCGTTCTATGGCTACACCTTC. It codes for CAWQGQAFYGYTF.

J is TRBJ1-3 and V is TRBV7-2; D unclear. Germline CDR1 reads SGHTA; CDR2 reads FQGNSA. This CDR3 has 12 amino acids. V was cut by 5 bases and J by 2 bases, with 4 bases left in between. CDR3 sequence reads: CASSPTGNTIYF. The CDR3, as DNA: TGTGCCAGCAGCCCGACTGGAAACACCATATATTTT.

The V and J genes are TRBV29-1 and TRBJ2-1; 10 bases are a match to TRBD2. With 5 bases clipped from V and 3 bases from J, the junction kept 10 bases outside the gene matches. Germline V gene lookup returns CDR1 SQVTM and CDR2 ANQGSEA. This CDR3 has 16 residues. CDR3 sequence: CSVSVGLAENYNEQFF. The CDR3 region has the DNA TGCAGCGTTAGTGTTGGACTAGCGGAAAACTACAATGAGCAGTTCTTC.

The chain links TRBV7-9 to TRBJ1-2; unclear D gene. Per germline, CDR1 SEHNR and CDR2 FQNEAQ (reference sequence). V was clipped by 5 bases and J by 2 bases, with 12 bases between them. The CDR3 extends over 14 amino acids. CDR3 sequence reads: CASSPDGGNYGYTF. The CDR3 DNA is TGTGCCAGCAGCCCTGATGGTGGAAACTATGGCTACACCTTC.

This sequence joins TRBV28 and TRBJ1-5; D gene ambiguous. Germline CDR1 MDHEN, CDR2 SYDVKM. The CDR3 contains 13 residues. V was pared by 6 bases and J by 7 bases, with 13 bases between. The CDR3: CASSTLIFQPQHF. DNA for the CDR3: TGTGCCAGCAGCACCCTGATCTTCCAGCCCCAGCATTTT. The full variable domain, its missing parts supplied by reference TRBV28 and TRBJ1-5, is DVKVTQSSRYLVKRTGEKVFLECVQDMDHENMFWYRQDPGLGLRLIYFSYDVKMKEKGDIPEGYSVSREKKERFSLILESASTNQTSMYLCASSTLIFQPQHFGDGTRLSIL.

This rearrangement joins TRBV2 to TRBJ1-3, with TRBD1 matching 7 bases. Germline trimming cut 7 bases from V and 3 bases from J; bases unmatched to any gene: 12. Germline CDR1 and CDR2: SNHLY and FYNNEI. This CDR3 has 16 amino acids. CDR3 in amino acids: CASTVAGTAYGNTIYF. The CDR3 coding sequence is TGTGCCAGCACCGTCGCCGGGACAGCTTATGGAAACACCATATATTTT.

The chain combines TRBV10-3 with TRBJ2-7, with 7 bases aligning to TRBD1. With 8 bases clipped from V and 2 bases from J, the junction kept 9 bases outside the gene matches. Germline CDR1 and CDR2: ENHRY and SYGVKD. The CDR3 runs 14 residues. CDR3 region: CAIGGDRDTYEQYF. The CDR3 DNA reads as TGTGCCATCGGCGGAGACAGGGATACCTACGAGCAGTACTTC.

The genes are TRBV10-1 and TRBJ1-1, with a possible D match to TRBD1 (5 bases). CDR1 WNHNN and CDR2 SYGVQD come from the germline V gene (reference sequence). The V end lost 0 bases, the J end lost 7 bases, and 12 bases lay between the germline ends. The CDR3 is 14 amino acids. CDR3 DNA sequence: TGCGCCAGCAGTGAGTCAGGCAGGGAACATGAAGCTTTCTTT. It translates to CASSESGREHEAFF.

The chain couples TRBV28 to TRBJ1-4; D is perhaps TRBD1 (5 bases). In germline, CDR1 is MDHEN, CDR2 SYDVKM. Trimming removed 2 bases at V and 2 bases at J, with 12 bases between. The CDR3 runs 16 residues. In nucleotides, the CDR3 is TGTGCCAGCAGTTTACAGGGATTTGAGACTAATGAAAAACTGTTTTTT. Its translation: CASSLQGFETNEKLFF.